This T cell receptor beta chain was obtained from a study of blood T cells in healthy people across ages. The authors ran a second PCR of 7 to 11 cycles using a sample-barcoded 5' primer and a J-beta primer mix. A single record per CDR3 protein comes from TCRdb applying MiXCR to the 5' RACE reads. Of 1.5 million to 2 million distinct CDR3 sequences listed, around 36% are singletons. The V gene's germline CDR1 is LGHNA and CDR2 YNFKEQ. The CDR3 has 17 amino acids. V was pared by 4 bases and J by 3 bases, with 10 bases of the junction left unmatched. This clonotype was detected many times. The rearrangement uses TRBV4-2 and TRBJ2-3; 10 bases agree with TRBD2. Sequencing was performed on blood. The source of this sequence is a young woman in good health. The CDR3 region is CASSLNPSGGVTDTQYF. The CDR3 nucleotides read TGTGCCAGCAGCCTAAACCCGAGCGGGGGGGTAACAGATACGCAGTATTTT.